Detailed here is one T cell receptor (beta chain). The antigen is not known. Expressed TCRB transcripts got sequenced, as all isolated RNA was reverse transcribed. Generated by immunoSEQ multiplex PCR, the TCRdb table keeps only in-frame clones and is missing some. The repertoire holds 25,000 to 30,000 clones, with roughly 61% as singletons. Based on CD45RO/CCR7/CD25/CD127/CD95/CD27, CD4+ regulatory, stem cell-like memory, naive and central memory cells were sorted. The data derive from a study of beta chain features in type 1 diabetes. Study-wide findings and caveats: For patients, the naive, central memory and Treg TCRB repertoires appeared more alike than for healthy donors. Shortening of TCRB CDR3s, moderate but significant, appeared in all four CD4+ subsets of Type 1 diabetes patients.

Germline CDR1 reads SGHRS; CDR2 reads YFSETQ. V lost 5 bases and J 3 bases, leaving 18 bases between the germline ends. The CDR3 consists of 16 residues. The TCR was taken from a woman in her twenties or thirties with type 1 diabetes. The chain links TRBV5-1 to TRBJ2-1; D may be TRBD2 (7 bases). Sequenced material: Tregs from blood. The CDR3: CASRPMLGGDYNEQFF. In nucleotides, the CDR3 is TGCGCCAGCAGGCCCATGCTAGGGGGGGACTACAATGAGCAGTTCTTC. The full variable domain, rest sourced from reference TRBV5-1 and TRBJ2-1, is KAGVTQTPRYLIKTRGQQVTLSCSPISGHRSVSWYQQTPGQGLQFLFEYFSETQRNKGNFPGRFSGRQFSNSRSEMNVSTLELGDSALYLCASRPMLGGDYNEQFFGPGTRLTVL.